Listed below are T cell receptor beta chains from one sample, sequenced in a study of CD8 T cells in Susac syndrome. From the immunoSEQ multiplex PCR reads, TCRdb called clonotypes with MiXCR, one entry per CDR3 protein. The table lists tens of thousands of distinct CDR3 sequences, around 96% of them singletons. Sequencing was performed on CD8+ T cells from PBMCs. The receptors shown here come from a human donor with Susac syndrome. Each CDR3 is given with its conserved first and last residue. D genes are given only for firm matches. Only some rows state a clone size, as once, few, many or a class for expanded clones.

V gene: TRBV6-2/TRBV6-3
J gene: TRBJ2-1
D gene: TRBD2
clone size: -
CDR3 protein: CASSPADTSGGPNEQFF
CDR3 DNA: TGTGCCAGCAGCCCCGCTGATACTAGCGGGGGCCCAAATGAGCAGTTCTTC

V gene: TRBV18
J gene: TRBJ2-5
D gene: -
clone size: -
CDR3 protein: CASSPRPQETQYF
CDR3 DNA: TGTGCCAGCTCACCACGACCGCAAGAGACCCAGTACTTC

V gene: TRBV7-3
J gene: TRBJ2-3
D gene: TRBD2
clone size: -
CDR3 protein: CASSLSGGAADTQYF
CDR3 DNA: TGTGCCAGCAGTTTAAGCGGGGGGGCAGCAGATACGCAGTATTTT

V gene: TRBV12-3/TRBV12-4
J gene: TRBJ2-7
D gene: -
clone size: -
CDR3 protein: CASSAFGTPYEQYF
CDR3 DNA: TGTGCCAGCAGTGCCTTCGGGACACCCTACGAGCAGTACTTC

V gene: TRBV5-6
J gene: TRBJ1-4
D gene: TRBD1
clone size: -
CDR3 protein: CASSFGTGNEKLFF
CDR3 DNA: TGTGCCAGCAGCTTCGGGACAGGAAATGAAAAACTGTTTTTT

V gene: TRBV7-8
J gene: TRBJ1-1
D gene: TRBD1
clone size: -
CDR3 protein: CASSSQGGENTEAFF
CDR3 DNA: TGTGCCAGCAGCTCCCAGGGGGGTGAGAACACTGAAGCTTTCTTT

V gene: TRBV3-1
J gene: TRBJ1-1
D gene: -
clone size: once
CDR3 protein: CASSQGRGSTEAFF
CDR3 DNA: TGTGCCAGCAGCCAGGGGAGGGGGAGCACTGAAGCTTTCTTT

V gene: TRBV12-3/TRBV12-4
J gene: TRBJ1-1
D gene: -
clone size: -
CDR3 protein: CASRDLQTGITEAFF
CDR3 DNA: TGTGCCAGCAGGGATCTTCAAACAGGGATTACTGAAGCTTTCTTT

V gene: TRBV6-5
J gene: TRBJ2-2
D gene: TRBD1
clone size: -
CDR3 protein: CASSPRTGRTGELFF
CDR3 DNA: TGTGCCAGCAGTCCTAGGACAGGGCGAACCGGGGAGCTGTTTTTT

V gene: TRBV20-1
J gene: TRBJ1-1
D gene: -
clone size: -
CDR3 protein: CSARGGGGVTEAFF
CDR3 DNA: TGCAGTGCTAGGGGAGGCGGGGGGGTCACTGAAGCTTTCTTT

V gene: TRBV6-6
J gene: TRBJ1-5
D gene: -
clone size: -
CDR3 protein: CATDSGVNQPQHF
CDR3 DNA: TGTGCCACCGATTCAGGAGTGAATCAGCCCCAGCATTTT

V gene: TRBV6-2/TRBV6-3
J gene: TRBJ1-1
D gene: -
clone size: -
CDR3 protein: CASTSVNTEAFF
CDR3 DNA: TGTGCCAGCACCAGTGTGAACACTGAAGCTTTCTTT

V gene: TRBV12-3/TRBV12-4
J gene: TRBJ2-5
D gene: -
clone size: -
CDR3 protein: CASSSSEGAQYF
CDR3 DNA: TGTGCCAGCAGTTCCTCCGAAGGGGCCCAGTACTTC

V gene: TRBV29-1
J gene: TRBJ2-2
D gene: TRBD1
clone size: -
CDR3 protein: CSVEGDRGNTGELFF
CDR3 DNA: TGCAGCGTCGAAGGAGACAGGGGGAACACCGGGGAGCTGTTTTTT

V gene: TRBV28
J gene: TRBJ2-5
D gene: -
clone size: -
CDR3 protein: CASSRTDSPETQYF
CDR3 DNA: TGTGCCAGCAGCCGGACAGATTCCCCAGAGACCCAGTACTTC

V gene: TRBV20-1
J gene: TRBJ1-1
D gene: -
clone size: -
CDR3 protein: CSAYLWPTETEAFF
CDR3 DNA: TGCAGTGCCTACCTGTGGCCCACGGAGACTGAAGCTTTCTTT